A selection of T cell receptor beta chains follows, all from one sample in a study of T cell clonotyping in hematopoietic cell transplantation. Method: immunoSEQ multiplex PCR; TCRdb's copy keeps in-frame clones and lacks some. This sample has 15,000 or so clones, with about 97% found just once. The sequencing used peripheral blood mononuclear cells, collected 30 days after allogeneic stem cell transplant. The receptors stem from a female patient aged 45 to 65 who had an allogeneic stem cell transplant from an unrelated donor, so T cells may come from the graft donor. Some clones in this sample may be carry-over from other donors' samples. The CDR3 runs from the conserved cysteine through the conserved F or W. A D gene is named only where the DNA matches it firmly. Not all rows give a size; the values are once, few, many and, for expanded clones, a class.

-	TRBV11-2	TRBJ2-2	once	CASSLRGSNTGELFF	TGTGCCAGCAGCTTGAGGGGTTCGAACACCGGGGAGCTGTTTTTT
-	TRBV11-2	TRBJ2-5	-	CASSLSIGAQETQYF	TGTGCCAGCAGCTTGAGCATTGGGGCCCAAGAGACCCAGTACTTC
-	TRBV19	TRBJ1-2	-	CATENYGYTF	TGTGCCACGGAGAACTATGGCTACACCTTC
-	TRBV19	TRBJ1-1	once	CASSINRGTNTEAFF	TGTGCCAGTAGTATCAATCGGGGTACGAACACTGAAGCTTTCTTT
-	TRBV5-1	TRBJ2-2	-	CATSWAPRGELFF	TGCGCCACCTCATGGGCCCCAAGGGGGGAGCTGTTTTTT
TRBD1	TRBV2	TRBJ1-2	-	CASRRTGAPYGYTF	TGTGCCAGCAGGCGAACAGGGGCCCCCTATGGCTACACCTTC
-	TRBV28	TRBJ1-6	-	CASSLPQGGYNSPLHF	TGTGCCAGCAGTCTACCACAGGGCGGTTATAATTCACCCCTCCACTTT
-	TRBV18	TRBJ1-3	-	CASSPGQGNTIYF	TGTGCCAGCTCACCCGGCCAAGGAAACACCATATATTTT
TRBD1	TRBV7-9	TRBJ1-1	-	CASSLKGQGTTEAFF	TGTGCCAGCAGTTTAAAGGGACAGGGGACCACTGAAGCTTTCTTT
-	TRBV18	TRBJ1-5	-	CASSPPVSHNQPQHF	TGTGCCAGCTCACCACCTGTCAGTCACAATCAGCCCCAGCATTTT
-	TRBV14	TRBJ1-2	-	CASSQGGTGYGYTF	TGTGCCAGCAGCCAAGGGGGCACGGGCTATGGCTACACCTTC
-	TRBV19	TRBJ1-4	-	CASSNLDTREKLFF	TGTGCCAGTAGTAACTTGGACACGCGTGAAAAACTGTTTTTT
-	TRBV14	TRBJ1-1	-	CASSRTWNTEAFF	TGTGCCAGCAGCAGGACTTGGAACACTGAAGCTTTCTTT
-	TRBV6-5	TRBJ1-1	-	CASSYGGANTEAFF	TGTGCCAGCAGTTACGGGGGGGCGAACACTGAAGCTTTCTTT
TRBD1	TRBV4-1	TRBJ2-7	once	CASSKGDRPYEQYF	TGCGCCAGCAGCAAAGGGGACAGACCCTACGAGCAGTACTTC
-	TRBV7-2	TRBJ1-6	-	CASSTGGAGASPLHF	TGTGCCAGCAGCACGGGTGGGGCCGGGGCTTCACCCCTCCACTTT
-	TRBV7-8	TRBJ1-3	-	CASSQMEGRNTIYF	TGTGCCAGCAGTCAGATGGAGGGGAGAAACACCATATATTTT
-	TRBV30	TRBJ1-1	-	CAWSAHMNTEAFF	TGTGCCTGGAGTGCCCACATGAACACTGAAGCTTTCTTT
-	TRBV5-6	TRBJ1-6	-	CASSADNSPLHF	TGTGCCAGCAGCGCGGATAATTCACCCCTCCACTTT
-	TRBV2	TRBJ1-6	-	CASSDRSSYNSPLHF	TGTGCCAGCAGCGACAGGAGCTCCTATAATTCACCCCTCCACTTT
TRBD2	TRBV6-4	TRBJ2-3	once	CASSEGGGTTDTQYF	TGTGCCAGCAGTGAGGGCGGGGGGACCACAGATACGCAGTATTTT
-	TRBV19	TRBJ2-2	-	CASSMWGSTGELFF	TGTGCCAGTAGTATGTGGGGGAGTACCGGGGAGCTGTTTTTT